This T cell receptor (beta chain) was profiled in a study of blood T cells in healthy people across ages. The germline V and J ends were trimmed by 4 bases and 2 bases, with 13 bases remaining between them. The CDR3 length is 15 residues. Germline V CDR1 and CDR2: MGHDK, SYGVNS. Through a sample-barcoded 5' primer and a J-beta primer mix, a second PCR was run for roughly 6 to 11 cycles. Every cDNA molecule carried a tag from a template-switch adaptor bearing 12 random nucleotides. Each CDR3 protein gets one entry after TCRdb re-called the 5' RACE reads with MiXCR. The table has approximately 830,000 distinct CDR3 sequences, approximately 59% seen once. This clonotype has a single count.

The material sequenced was blood. V is TRBV25-1 and J is TRBJ2-3, with D uncertain. This receptor was identified in a man aged 25-40 years in good health. Here the CDR3 reads CASSGADQPTDTQYF. The DNA for the CDR3 is TGTGCCAGCAGTGGTGCGGACCAGCCCACAGATACGCAGTATTTT.